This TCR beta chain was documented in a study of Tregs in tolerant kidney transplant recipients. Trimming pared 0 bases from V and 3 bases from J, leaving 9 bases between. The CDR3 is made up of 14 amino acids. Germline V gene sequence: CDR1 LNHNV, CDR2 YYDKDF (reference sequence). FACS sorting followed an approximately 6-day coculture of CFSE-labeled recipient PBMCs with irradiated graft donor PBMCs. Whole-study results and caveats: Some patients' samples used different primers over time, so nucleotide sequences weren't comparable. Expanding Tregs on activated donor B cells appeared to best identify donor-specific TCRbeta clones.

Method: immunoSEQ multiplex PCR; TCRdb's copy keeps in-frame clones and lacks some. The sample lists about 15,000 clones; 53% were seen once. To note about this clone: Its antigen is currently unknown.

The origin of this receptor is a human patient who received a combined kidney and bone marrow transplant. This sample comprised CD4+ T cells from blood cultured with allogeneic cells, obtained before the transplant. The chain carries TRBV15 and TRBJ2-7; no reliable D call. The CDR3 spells CATSREGIVYEQYF. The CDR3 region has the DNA TGTGCCACCAGCAGAGAGGGCATAGTCTACGAGCAGTACTTC.